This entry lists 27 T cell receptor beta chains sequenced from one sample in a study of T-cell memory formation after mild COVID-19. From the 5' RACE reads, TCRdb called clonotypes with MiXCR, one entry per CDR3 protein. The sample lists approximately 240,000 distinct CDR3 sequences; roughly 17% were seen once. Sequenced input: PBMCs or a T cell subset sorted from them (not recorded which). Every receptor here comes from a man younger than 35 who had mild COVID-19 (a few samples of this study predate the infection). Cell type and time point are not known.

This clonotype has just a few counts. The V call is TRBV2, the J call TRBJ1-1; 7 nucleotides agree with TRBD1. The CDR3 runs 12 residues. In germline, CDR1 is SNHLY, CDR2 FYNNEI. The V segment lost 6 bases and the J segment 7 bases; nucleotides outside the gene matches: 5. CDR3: CASRAHRGEAFF. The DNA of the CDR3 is TGTGCCAGCAGGGCCCACAGGGGTGAAGCTTTCTTT.

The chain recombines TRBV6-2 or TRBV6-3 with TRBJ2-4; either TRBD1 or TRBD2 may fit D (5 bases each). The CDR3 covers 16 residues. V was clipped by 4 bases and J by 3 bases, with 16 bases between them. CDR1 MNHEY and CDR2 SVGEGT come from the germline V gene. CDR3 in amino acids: CASSSPSRVGKNIQYF. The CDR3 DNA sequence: TGTGCCAGCAGTTCCCCTAGCAGGGTCGGCAAAAACATTCAGTACTTC.

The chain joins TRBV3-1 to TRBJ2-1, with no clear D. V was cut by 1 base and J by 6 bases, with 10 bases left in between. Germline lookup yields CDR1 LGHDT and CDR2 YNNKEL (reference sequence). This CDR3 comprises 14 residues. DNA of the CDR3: TGTGCCAGCAGCCAAGGTTTCAGAGGCAATGAGCAGTTCTTC. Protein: CASSQGFRGNEQFF.

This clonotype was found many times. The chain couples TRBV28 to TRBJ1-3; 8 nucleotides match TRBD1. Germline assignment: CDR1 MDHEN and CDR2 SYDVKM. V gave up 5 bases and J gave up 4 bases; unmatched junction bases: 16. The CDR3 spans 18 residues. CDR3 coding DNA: TGTGCCAGCAGTCCGTCGGGGCAGGGGGCGAATATCGGAAACACCATATATTTT. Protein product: CASSPSGQGANIGNTIYF.

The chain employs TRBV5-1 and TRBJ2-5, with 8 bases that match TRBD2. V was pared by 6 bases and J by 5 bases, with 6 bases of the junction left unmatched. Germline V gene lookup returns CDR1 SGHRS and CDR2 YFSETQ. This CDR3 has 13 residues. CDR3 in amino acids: CASKTSVGETQYF. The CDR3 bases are TGCGCCAGCAAGACTAGCGTGGGGGAGACCCAGTACTTC.

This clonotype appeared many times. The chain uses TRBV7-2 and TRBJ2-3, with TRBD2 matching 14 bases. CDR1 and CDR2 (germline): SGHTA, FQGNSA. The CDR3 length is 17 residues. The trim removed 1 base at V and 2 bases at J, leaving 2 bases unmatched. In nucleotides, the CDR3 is TGTGCCAGCAGCTTAGGACTAGCGGGGGGGAACACAGATACGCAGTATTTT. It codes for CASSLGLAGGNTDTQYF.

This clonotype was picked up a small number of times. CDR3 sequence (DNA): TGTGCCAGCTCACCAACAGCGGACACAATCTCTTTCTTT. It codes for CASSPTADTISFF. The chain joins TRBV18 to TRBJ1-1; D perhaps matches TRBD1 (5 bases). Per germline, CDR1 KGHSH and CDR2 LQKENI. V gave up 2 bases and J gave up 12 bases, with 16 bases separating them. The CDR3 sequence is 13 residues long.

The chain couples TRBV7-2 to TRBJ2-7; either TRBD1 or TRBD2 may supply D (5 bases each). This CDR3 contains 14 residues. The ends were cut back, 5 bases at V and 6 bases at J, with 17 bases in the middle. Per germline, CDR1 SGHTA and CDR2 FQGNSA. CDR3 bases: TGTGCCAGCAGCGACCGGGACCCCGTGGGCGAGCAGTACTTC. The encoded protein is CASSDRDPVGEQYF.

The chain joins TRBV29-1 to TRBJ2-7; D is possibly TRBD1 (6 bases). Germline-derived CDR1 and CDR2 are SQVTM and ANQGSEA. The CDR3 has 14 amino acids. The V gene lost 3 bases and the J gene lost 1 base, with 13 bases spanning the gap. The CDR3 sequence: CSVDLTGGSYEQYF. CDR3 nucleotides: TGCAGCGTTGACCTGACAGGAGGTTCCTACGAGCAGTACTTC.

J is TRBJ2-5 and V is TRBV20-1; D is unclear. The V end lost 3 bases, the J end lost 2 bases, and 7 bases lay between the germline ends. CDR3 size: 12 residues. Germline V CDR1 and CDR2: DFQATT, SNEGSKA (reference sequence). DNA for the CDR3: TGCAGTGCTAGTAAACAGCAAGAGACCCAGTACTTC. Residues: CSASKQQETQYF.

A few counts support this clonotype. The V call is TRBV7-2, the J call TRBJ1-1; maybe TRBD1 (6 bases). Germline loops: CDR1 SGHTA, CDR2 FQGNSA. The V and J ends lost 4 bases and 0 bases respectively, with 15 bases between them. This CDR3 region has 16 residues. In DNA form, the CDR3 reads TGTGCCAGCAGCTCCGGTGGATCAGGGGTGAACACTGAAGCTTTCTTT. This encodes CASSSGGSGVNTEAFF.

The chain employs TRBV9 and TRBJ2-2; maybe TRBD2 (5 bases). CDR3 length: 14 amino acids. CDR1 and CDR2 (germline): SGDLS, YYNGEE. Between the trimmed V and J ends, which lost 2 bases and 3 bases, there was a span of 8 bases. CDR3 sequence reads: CASSVAGDTGELFF. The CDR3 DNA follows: TGTGCCAGCAGCGTGGCCGGGGACACCGGGGAGCTGTTTTTT.

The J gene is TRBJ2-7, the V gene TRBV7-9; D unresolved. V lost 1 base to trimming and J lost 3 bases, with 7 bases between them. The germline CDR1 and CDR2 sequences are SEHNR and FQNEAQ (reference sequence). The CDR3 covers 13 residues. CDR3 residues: CASSLEGNYEQYV. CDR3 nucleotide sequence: TGTGCCAGCAGCTTAGAGGGAAACTACGAGCAGTACGTC.

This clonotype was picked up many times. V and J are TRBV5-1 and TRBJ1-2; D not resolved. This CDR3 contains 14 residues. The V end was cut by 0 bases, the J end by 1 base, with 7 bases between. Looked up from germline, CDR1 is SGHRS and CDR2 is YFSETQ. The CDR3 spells CASSLEGINYGYTF. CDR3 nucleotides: TGCGCCAGCAGCTTGGAAGGAATTAACTATGGCTACACCTTC. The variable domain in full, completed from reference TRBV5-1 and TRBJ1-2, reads KAGVTQTPRYLIKTRGQQVTLSCSPISGHRSVSWYQQTPGQGLQFLFEYFSETQRNKGNFPGRFSGRQFSNSRSEMNVSTLELGDSALYLCASSLEGINYGYTFGSGTRLTVV.

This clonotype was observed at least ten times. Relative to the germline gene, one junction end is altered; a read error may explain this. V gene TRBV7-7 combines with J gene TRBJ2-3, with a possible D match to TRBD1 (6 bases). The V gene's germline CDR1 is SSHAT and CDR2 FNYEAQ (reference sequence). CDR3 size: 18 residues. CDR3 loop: CASSLEGIGRGGTDTQYF. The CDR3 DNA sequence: TGTGCTAGCAGCTTAGAGGGTATTGGCAGGGGAGGCACAGATACGCAGTATTTT.

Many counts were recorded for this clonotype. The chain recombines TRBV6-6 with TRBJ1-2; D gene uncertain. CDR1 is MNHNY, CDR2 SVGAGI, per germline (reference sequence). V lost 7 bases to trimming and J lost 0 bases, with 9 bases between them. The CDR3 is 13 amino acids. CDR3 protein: CASTFGANYGYTF. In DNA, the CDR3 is TGTGCCAGCACCTTCGGAGCTAACTATGGCTACACCTTC.

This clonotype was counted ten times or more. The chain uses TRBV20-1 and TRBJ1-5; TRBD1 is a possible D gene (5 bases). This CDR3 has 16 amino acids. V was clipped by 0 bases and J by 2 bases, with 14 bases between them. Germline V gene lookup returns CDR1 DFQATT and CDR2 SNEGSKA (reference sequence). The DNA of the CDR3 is TGCAGTGCTAGAGATCTGGGGCTCGGCCGCAATCAGCCCCAGCATTTT. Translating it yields CSARDLGLGRNQPQHF.

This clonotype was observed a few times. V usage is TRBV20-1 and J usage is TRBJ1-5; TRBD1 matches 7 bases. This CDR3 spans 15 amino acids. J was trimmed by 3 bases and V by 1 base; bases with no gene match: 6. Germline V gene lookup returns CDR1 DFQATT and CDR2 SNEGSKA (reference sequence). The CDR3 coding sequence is TGCAGTGCTAGAGTGGGAGGGGGCTTCAATCAGCCCCAGCATTTT. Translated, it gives CSARVGGGFNQPQHF.

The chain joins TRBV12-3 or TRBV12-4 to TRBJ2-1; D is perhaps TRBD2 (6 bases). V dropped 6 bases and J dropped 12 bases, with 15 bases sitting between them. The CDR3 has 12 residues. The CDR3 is CASSLGGLVQFF. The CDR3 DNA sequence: TGTGCCAGCAGCCTAGGAGGGCTGGTGCAGTTCTTC.

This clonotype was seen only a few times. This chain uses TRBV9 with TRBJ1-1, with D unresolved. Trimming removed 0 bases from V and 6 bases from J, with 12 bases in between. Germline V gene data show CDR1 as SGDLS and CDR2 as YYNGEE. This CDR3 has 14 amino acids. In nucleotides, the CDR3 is TGTGCCAGCAGCGTAGATTTCAGATGGTCTGAAGCTTTCTTT. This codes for CASSVDFRWSEAFF.

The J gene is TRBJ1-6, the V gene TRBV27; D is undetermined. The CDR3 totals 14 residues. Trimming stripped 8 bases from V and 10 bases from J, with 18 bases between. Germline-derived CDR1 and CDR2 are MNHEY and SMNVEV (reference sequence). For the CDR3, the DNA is TGTGCCAGCGGACCGGCCGCCTCTCGATCACCCCTCCACTTT. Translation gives CASGPAASRSPLHF.

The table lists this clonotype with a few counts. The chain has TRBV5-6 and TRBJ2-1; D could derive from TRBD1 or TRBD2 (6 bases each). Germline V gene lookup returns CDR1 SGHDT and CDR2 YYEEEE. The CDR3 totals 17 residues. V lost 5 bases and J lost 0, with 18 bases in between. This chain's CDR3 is CASRPGAGRSSYNEQFF. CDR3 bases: TGTGCCAGCAGGCCGGGGGCGGGGAGGAGCTCCTACAATGAGCAGTTCTTC.

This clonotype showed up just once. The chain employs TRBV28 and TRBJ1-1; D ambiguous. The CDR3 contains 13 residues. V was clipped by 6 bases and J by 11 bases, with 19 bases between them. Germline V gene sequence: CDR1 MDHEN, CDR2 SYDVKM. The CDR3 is CASSLDSVGVAFF. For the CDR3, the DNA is TGTGCCAGCAGCTTAGACTCGGTCGGGGTGGCTTTCTTT.

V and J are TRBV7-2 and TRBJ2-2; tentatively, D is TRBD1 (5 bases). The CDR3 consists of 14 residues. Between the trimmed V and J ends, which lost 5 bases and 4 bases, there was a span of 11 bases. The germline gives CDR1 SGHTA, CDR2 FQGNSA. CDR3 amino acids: CASSMRQSTGELFF. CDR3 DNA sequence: TGTGCCAGCAGCATGAGACAGAGCACCGGGGAGCTGTTTTTT.

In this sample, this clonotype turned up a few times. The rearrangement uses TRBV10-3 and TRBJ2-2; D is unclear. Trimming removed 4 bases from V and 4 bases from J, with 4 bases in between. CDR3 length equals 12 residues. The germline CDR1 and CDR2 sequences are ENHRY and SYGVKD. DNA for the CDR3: TGTGCCATCAGTGGTGGCACCGGGGAGCTGTTTTTT. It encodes CAISGGTGELFF.

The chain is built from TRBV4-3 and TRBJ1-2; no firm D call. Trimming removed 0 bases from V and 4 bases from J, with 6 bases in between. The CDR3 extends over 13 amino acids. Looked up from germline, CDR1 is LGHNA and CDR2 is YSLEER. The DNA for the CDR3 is TGCGCCAGCAGCCAAGATGGGATCTATGGCTACACCTTC. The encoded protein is CASSQDGIYGYTF.

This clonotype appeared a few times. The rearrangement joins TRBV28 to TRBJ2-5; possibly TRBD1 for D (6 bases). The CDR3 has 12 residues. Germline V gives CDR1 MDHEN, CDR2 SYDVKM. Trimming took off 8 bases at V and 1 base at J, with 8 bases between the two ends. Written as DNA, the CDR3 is TGTGCCAGCCTAGGGGGCCAAGAGACCCAGTACTTC. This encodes CASLGGQETQYF.